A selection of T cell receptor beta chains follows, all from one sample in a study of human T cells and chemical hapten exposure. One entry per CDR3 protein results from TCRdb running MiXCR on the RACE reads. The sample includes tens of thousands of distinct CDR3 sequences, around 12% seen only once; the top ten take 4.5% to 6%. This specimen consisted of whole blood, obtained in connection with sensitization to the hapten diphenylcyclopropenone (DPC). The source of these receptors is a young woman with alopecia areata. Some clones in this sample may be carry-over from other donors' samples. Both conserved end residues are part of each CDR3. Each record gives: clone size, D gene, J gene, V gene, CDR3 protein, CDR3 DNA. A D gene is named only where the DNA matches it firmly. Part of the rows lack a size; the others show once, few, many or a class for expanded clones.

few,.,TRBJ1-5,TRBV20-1,CSARDRTRGGENQPQHF,TGCAGTGCTAGAGACCGGACACGGGGAGGAGAAAATCAGCCCCAGCATTTT
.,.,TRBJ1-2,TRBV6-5,CASSPGHSGYGYTF,TGTGCCAGCAGTCCGGGACACTCAGGCTATGGCTACACCTTC
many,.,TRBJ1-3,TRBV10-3,CATRDASSGNTIYF,TGTGCCACCCGGGATGCCAGCTCTGGAAACACCATATATTTT
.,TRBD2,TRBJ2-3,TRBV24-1,CATQDPGLAGGDTQYF,TGTGCCACCCAAGACCCCGGACTAGCGGGAGGAGATACGCAGTATTTT
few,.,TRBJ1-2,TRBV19,CATSQEYGYTF,TGTGCCACCAGCCAGGAGTATGGCTACACCTTC
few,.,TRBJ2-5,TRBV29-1,CSGIQGTGETQYF,TGCAGCGGCATTCAGGGAACCGGAGAGACCCAGTACTTC
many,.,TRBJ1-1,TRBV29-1,CSATNTEAFF,TGCAGCGCAACCAACACTGAAGCTTTCTTT
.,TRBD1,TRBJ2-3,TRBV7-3,CASSSKSRGQGGPDTQYF,TGTGCCAGCAGCTCGAAAAGTAGGGGGCAAGGGGGCCCAGATACGCAGTATTTT
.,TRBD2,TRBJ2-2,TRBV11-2,CASSLSRDYLLAGELFF,TGTGCCAGCAGCCTCTCACGGGACTACCTTTTGGCCGGGGAGCTGTTTTTT
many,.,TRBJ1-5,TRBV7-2,CASSFYRDSNQPQHF,TGTGCCAGCAGCTTCTACAGGGACAGCAATCAGCCCCAGCATTTT
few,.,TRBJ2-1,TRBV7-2,CASSLLPGEQFF,TGTGCCAGCAGCTTGTTGCCGGGTGAGCAGTTCTTC
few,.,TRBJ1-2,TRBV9,CASSVGTFKGYTF,TGTGCCAGCAGCGTGGGGACGTTCAAAGGCTACACCTTC
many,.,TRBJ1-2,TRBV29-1,CSVRSGHENYGYTF,TGCAGCGTTCGGTCGGGACACGAGAACTATGGCTACACCTTC
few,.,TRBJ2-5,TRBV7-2,CASSLRWSRETQYF,TGTGCCAGCAGCTTAAGGTGGAGTCGTGAGACCCAGTACTTC
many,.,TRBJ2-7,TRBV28,CASRGVATEQYF,TGTGCCAGCAGAGGGGTTGCAACCGAGCAGTACTTC
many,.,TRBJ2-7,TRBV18,CASSSGSGYEQYF,TGTGCCAGCTCATCAGGGTCCGGCTACGAGCAGTACTTC
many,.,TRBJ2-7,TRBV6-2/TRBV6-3,CASSYAGAREQYF,TGTGCCAGCAGTTACGCAGGGGCGCGCGAGCAGTACTTC
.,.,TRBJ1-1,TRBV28,CASYTSNTEAFF,TGTGCCAGTTACACCTCGAACACTGAAGCTTTCTTT
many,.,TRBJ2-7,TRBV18,CASSPPQGLDEQYF,TGTGCCAGCTCACCACCGCAGGGGTTGGACGAGCAGTACTTC
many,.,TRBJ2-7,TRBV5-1,CASSLFQSSSYEQYF,TGCGCCAGCAGCTTGTTCCAGTCTAGCTCCTACGAGCAGTACTTC
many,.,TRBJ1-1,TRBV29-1,CSVQEAGANTEAFF,TGCAGCGTACAAGAAGCGGGGGCGAACACTGAAGCTTTCTTT
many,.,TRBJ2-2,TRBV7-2,CASSLGARQGISGELFF,TGTGCCAGCAGCTTAGGGGCTCGGCAGGGAATTTCCGGGGAGCTGTTTTTT
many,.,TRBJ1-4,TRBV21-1,CASSKAENGAFGFF,TGTGCCAGCAGCAAAGCGGAAAACGGGGCTTTTGGATTTTTC
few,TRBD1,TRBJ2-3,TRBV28,CASISGQVTDTQYF,TGTGCCAGCATTTCGGGACAGGTCACAGATACGCAGTATTTT
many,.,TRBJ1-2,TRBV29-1,CSVENSARAGYTF,TGCAGCGTTGAAAACTCCGCCCGGGCTGGCTACACCTTC
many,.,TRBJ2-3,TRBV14,CASSQDLAGSTDTQYF,TGTGCCAGCAGCCAAGATTTGGCAGGCAGCACAGATACGCAGTATTTT
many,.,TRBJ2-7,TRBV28,CASSLSPGHSYEQYF,TGTGCCAGCAGTTTAAGCCCGGGACACTCCTACGAGCAGTACTTC
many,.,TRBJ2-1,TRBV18,CASSPQAPPYNEQFF,TGTGCCAGCTCACCCCAAGCGCCCCCCTACAATGAGCAGTTCTTC
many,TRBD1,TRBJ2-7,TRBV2,CASSPGTASYEGYF,TGTGCCAGCAGCCCCGGGACAGCCTCCTACGAGGGGTACTTC
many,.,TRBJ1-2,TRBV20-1,CSAALMGVYGYTF,TGCAGTGCTGCCTTGATGGGGGTCTATGGCTACACCTTC
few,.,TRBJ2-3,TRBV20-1,CSAFGPGLSTDTQYF,TGCAGTGCTTTTGGCCCCGGACTGTCCACAGATACGCAGTATTTT
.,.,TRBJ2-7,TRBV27,CASSRLGRVYEQYF,TGTGCCAGCAGTAGGCTGGGCAGGGTGTACGAGCAGTACTTC
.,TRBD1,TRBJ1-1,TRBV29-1,CSGNRGPGTEAFF,TGCAGCGGAAACAGGGGGCCGGGGACTGAAGCTTTCTTT